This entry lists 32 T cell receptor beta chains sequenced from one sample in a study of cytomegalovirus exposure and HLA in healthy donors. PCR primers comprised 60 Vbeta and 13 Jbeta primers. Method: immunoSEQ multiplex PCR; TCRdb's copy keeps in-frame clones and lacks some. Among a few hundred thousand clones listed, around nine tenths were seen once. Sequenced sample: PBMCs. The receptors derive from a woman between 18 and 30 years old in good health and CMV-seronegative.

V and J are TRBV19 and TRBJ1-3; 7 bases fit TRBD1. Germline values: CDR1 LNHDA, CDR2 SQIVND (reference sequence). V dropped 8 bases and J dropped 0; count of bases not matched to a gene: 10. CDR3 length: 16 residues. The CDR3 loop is CASQNRQGPSGNTIYF. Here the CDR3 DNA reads TGTGCCAGTCAGAACCGACAGGGACCCTCTGGAAACACCATATATTTT. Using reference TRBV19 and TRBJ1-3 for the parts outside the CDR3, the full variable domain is DGGITQSPKYLFRKEGQNVTLSCEQNLNHDAMYWYRQDPGQGLRLIYYSQIVNDFQKGDIAEGYSVSREKKESFPLTVTSAQKNPTAFYLCASQNRQGPSGNTIYFGEGSWLTVV.

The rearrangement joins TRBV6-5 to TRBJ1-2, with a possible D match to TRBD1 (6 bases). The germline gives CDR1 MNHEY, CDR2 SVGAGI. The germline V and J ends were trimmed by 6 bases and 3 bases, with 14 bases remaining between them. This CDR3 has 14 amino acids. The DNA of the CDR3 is TGTGCCAGCAGAGAAGGGGGATTGGACTATGGCTACACCTTC. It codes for CASREGGLDYGYTF.

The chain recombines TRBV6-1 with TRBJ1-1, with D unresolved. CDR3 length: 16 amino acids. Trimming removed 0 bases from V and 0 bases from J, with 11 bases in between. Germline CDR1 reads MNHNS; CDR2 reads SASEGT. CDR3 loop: CASSEAAGRMNTEAFF. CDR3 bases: TGTGCCAGCAGTGAAGCGGCAGGCAGAATGAACACTGAAGCTTTCTTT.

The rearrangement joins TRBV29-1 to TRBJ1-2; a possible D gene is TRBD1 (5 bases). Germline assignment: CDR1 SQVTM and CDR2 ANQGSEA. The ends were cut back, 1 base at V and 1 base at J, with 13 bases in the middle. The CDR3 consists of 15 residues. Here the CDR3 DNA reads TGCAGCGTTGAAGGGGGCTTTGGGGATAACTATGGCTACACCTTC. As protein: CSVEGGFGDNYGYTF.

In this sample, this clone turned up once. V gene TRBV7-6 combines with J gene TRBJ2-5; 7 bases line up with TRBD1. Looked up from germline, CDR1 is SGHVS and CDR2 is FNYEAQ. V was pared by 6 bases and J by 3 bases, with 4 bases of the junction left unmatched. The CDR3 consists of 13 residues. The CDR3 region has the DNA TGTGCCAGCAGGGCCACAGGGGAAGAGACCCAGTACTTC. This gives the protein CASRATGEETQYF. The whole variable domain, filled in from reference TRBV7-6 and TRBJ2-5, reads GAGVSQSPRYKVTKRGQDVALRCDPISGHVSLYWYRQALGQGPEFLTYFNYEAQQDKSGLPNDRFSAERPEGSISTLTIQRTEQRDSAMYRCASRATGEETQYFGPGTRLLVL.

The CDR3 nucleotides read TGTGCCAGCAGCGTAGCCTCGGGACAGGATAGTTCACCCCTCCACTTT. It codes for CASSVASGQDSSPLHF. The V gene is TRBV9, the J gene TRBJ1-6; TRBD1 matches at 8 bases. Germline V lookup: CDR1 SGDLS, CDR2 YYNGEE. The CDR3 spans 16 residues. Trimming at V came to 0 bases and at J to 9 bases, leaving 8 bases not matched to a gene.

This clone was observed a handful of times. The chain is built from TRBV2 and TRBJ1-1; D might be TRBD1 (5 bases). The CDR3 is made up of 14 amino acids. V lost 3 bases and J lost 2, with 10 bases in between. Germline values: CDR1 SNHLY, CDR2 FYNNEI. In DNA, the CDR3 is TGTGCCAGCAGTGACGCGGACATTAACACTGAAGCTTTCTTT. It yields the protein CASSDADINTEAFF.

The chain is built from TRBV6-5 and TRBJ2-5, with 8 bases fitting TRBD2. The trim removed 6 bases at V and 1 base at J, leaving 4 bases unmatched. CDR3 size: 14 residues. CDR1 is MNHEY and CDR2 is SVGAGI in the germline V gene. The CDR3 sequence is CASRPAGAQETQYF. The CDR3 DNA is TGTGCCAGCAGACCAGCGGGGGCCCAAGAGACCCAGTACTTC.

CDR3 nucleotides: TGTGCCAGCAGAACAGAATATAGAAGCAATCAGCCCCAGCATTTT. Translating gives CASRTEYRSNQPQHF. V gene TRBV27 combines with J gene TRBJ1-5; D not certain. This CDR3 has 15 residues. The germline gives CDR1 MNHEY, CDR2 SMNVEV (reference sequence). The ends were cut back, 6 bases at V and 1 base at J, with 13 bases in the middle.

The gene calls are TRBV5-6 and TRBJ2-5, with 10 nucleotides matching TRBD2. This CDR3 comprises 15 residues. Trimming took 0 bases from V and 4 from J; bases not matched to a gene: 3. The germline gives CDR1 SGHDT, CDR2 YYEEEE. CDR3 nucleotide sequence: TGTGCCAGCAGCTTGGGAGCGGGGGGGCTAGAGACCCAGTACTTC. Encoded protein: CASSLGAGGLETQYF.

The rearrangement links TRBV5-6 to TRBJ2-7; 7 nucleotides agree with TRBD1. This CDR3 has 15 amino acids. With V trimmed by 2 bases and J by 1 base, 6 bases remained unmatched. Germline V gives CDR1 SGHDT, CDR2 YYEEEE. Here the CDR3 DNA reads TGTGCCAGCAGCTTTCACGGGACAGTGTCCTACGAGCAGTACTTC. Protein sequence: CASSFHGTVSYEQYF. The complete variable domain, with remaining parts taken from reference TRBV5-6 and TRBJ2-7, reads DAGVTQSPTHLIKTRGQQVTLRCSPKSGHDTVSWYQQALGQGPQFIFQYYEEEERQRGNFPDRFSGHQFPNYSSELNVNALLLGDSALYLCASSFHGTVSYEQYFGPGTRLTVT.

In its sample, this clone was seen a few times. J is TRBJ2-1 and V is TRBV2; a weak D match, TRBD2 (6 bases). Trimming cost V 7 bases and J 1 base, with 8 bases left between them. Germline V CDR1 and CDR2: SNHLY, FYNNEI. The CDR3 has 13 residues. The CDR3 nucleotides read TGTGCCAGCACTAGCGAGTCCTACAATGAGCAGTTCTTC. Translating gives CASTSESYNEQFF.

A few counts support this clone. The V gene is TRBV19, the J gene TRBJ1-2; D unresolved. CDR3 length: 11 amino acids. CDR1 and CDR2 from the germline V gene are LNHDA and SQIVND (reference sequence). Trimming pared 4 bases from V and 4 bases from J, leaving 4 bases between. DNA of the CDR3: TGTGCCAGTAGTACCTCCTATGGCTACACCTTC. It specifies CASSTSYGYTF. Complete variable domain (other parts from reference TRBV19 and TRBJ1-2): DGGITQSPKYLFRKEGQNVTLSCEQNLNHDAMYWYRQDPGQGLRLIYYSQIVNDFQKGDIAEGYSVSREKKESFPLTVTSAQKNPTAFYLCASSTSYGYTFGSGTRLTVV.

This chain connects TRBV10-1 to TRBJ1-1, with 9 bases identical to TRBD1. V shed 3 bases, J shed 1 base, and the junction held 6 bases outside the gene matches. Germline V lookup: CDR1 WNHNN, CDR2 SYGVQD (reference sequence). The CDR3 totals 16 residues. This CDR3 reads CASSDSPDRGNTEAFF. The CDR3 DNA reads TGCGCCAGCAGTGATTCCCCGGACAGGGGGAACACTGAAGCTTTCTTT.

CDR3 in amino acids: CASSLRGTSGNTIYF. The CDR3 coding sequence is TGTGCCAGCAGTTTGCGGGGGACCTCTGGAAACACCATATATTTT. The rearrangement links TRBV11-2 to TRBJ1-3, with D maybe TRBD1 (5 bases). Germline V lookup: CDR1 SGHAT, CDR2 FQNNGV. The V and J ends lost 6 bases and 0 bases respectively, with 12 bases between them. The CDR3 has 15 amino acids.

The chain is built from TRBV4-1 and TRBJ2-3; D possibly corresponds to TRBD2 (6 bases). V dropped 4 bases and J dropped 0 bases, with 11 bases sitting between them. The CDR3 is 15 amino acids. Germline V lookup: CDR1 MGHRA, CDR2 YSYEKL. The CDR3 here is CASSPDSGSTDTQYF. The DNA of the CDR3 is TGCGCCAGCAGCCCAGATAGCGGCAGCACAGATACGCAGTATTTT.

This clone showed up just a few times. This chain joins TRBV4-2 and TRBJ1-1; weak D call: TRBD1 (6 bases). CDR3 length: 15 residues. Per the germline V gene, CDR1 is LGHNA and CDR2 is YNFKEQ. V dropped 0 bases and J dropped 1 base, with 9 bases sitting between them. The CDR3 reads CASSQDPQGNTEAFF. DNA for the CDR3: TGTGCCAGCAGCCAAGATCCACAGGGGAACACTGAAGCTTTCTTT.

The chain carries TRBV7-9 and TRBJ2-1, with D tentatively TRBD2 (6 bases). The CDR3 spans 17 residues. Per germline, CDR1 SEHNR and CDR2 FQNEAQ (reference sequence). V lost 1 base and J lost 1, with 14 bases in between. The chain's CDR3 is CASSLGFGGQSYNEQFF. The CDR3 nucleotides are TGTGCCAGCAGCTTAGGCTTCGGGGGTCAATCCTACAATGAGCAGTTCTTC.

The CDR3 protein is CASSEVAGRETQYF. The CDR3 nucleotides are TGTGCCAGCAGTGAAGTGGCAGGGCGGGAGACCCAGTACTTC. The V call is TRBV2, the J call TRBJ2-5; the D gene is possibly TRBD1 (5 bases). This CDR3 has 14 amino acids. Trimming took off 1 base at V and 5 bases at J, with 11 bases between the two ends. Looked up from germline, CDR1 is SNHLY and CDR2 is FYNNEI. The complete variable domain, with remaining parts taken from reference TRBV2 and TRBJ2-5, reads EPEVTQTPSHQVTQMGQEVILRCVPISNHLYFYWYRQILGQKVEFLVSFYNNEISEKSEIFDDQFSVERPDGSNFTLKIRSTKLEDSAMYFCASSEVAGRETQYFGPGTRLLVL.

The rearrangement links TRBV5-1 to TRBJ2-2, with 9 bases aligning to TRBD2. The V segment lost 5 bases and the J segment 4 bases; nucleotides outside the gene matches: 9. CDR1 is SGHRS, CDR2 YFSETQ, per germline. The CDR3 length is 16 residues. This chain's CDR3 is CASSEWGLASTGELFF. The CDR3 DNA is TGCGCCAGCAGTGAATGGGGACTAGCAAGCACCGGGGAGCTGTTTTTT.

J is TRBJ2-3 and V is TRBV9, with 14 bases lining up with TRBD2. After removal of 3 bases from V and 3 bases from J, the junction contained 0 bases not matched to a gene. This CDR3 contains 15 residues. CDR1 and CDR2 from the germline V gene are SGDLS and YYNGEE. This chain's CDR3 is CASSGTSGGTDTQYF. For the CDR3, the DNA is TGTGCCAGCAGCGGGACTAGCGGGGGGACAGATACGCAGTATTTT.

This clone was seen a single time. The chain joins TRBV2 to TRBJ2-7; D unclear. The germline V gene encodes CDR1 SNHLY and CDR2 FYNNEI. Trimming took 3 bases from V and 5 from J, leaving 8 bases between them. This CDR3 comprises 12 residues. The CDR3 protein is CASSDPPDEQYF. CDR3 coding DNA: TGTGCCAGCAGTGATCCCCCGGACGAGCAGTACTTC.

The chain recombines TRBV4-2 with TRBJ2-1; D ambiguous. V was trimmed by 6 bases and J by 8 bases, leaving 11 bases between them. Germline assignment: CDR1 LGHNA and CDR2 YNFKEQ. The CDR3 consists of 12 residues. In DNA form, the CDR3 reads TGTGCCAGCAGTCAGAGTCGGGATGAGCAGTTCTTC. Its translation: CASSQSRDEQFF.

CDR3 nucleotide sequence: TGTGCCAGCAGCGTAGCGGAGGAGGTGAACACTGAAGCTTTCTTT. As protein: CASSVAEEVNTEAFF. The chain employs TRBV9 and TRBJ1-1; D call uncertain. Trimming pared 0 bases from V and 0 bases from J, leaving 9 bases between. Germline V CDR1 and CDR2: SGDLS, YYNGEE. CDR3 length equals 15 residues.

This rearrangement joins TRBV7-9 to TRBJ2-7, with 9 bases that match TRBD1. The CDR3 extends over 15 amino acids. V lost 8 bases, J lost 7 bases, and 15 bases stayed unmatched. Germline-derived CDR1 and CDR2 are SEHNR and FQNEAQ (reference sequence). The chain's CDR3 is CASAYPGTGPLEQYF. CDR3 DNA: TGTGCCAGCGCATATCCCGGGACAGGGCCCCTGGAGCAGTACTTC. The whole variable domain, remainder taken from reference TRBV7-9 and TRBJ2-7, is DTGVSQNPRHKITKRGQNVTFRCDPISEHNRLYWYRQTLGQGPEFLTYFQNEAQLEKSRLLSDRFSAERPKGSFSTLEIQRTEQGDSAMYLCASAYPGTGPLEQYFGPGTRLTVT.

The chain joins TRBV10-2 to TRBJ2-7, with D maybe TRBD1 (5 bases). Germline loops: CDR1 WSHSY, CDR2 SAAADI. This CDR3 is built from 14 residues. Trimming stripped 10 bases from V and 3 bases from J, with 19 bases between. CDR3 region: CATGDPTEYYEQYF. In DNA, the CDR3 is TGCGCCACTGGTGACCCGACAGAATACTACGAGCAGTACTTC.

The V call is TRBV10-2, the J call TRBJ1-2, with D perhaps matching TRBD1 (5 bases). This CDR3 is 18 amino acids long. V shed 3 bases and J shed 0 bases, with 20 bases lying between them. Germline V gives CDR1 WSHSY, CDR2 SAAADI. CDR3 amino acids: CASSERAKNRYPNYGYTF. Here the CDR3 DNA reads TGCGCCAGCAGTGAAAGAGCTAAGAACAGGTATCCTAACTATGGCTACACCTTC.

The CDR3 sequence: CASRRDGGSGELFF. Here the CDR3 DNA reads TGTGCCAGCAGGAGAGACGGGGGTAGCGGGGAGCTGTTTTTT. The chain joins TRBV11-3 to TRBJ2-2; D perhaps matches TRBD2 (6 bases). CDR1 and CDR2 (germline): SGHNT, YENEEA. The CDR3 is 14 residues long. V lost 6 bases and J 7 bases, leaving 15 bases between the germline ends.

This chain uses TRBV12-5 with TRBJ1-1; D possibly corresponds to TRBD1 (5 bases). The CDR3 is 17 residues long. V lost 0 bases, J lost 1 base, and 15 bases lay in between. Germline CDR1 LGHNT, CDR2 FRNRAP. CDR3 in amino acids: CASGLVIRQGQNTEAFF. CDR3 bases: TGTGCTAGTGGTTTGGTGATAAGACAAGGACAGAACACTGAAGCTTTCTTT. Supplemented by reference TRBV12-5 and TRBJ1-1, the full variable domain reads DARVTQTPRHKVTEMGQEVTMRCQPILGHNTVFWYRQTMMQGLELLAYFRNRAPLDDSGMPKDRFSAEMPDATLATLKIQPSEPRDSAVYFCASGLVIRQGQNTEAFFGQGTRLTVV.

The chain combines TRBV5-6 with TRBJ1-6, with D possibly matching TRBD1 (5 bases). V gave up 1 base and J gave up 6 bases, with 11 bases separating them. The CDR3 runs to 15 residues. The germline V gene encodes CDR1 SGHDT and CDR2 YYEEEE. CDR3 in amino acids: CASSLLWGVNSPLHF. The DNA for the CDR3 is TGTGCCAGCAGCTTGCTGTGGGGGGTTAATTCACCCCTCCACTTT.

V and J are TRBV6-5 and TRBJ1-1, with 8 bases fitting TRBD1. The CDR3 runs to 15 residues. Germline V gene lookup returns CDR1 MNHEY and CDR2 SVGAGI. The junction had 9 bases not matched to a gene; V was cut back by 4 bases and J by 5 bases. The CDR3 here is CASSSEDREVTEAFF. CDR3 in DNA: TGTGCCAGCAGTTCCGAGGACAGGGAAGTAACTGAAGCTTTCTTT.

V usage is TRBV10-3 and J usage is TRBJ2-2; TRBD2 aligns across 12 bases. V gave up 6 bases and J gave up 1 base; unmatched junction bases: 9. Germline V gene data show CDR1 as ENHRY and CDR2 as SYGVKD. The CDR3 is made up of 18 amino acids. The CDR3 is CAISPRLAGGQNTGELFF. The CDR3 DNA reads TGTGCCATCAGCCCCCGGCTAGCGGGGGGGCAGAACACCGGGGAGCTGTTTTTT.